The 19 T cell receptor beta chains listed next were all sequenced from one sample in a study of OX40 agonist ivuxolimab in advanced cancers. TCRdb's copy holds only in-frame clones and misses some; the assay was immunoSEQ multiplex PCR. The sample yields over 80,000 clones, about 86% seen once. The sequenced sample was CD4+ or CD8+ T cells sorted from blood, obtained in a trial of the OX40 agonist ivuxolimab. These receptors all stem from an adult with an advanced solid tumor such as melanoma, head and neck, liver or kidney cancer.

The chain couples TRBV18 to TRBJ1-1, with 7 bases identical to TRBD1. CDR3 length: 15 residues. Germline assignment: CDR1 KGHSH and CDR2 LQKENI. V dropped 3 bases and J dropped 5; count of bases not matched to a gene: 9. The CDR3 is CASSPPQGGVTEAFF. CDR3 DNA sequence: TGTGCCAGCTCACCCCCCCAGGGGGGTGTAACTGAAGCTTTCTTT. Combining the CDR3 with reference TRBV18 and TRBJ1-1 gives the whole variable domain NAGVMQNPRHLVRRRGQEARLRCSPMKGHSHVYWYRQLPEEGLKFMVYLQKENIIDESGMPKERFSAEFPKEGPSILRIQQVVRGDSAAYFCASSPPQGGVTEAFFGQGTRLTVV.

The chain links TRBV4-1 to TRBJ2-7; TRBD1 is a possible D gene (6 bases). Germline CDR1 reads MGHRA; CDR2 reads YSYEKL. V was clipped by 2 bases and J by 0 bases, with 11 bases between them. CDR3 length: 15 amino acids. The DNA of the CDR3 is TGCGCCAGCAGCCAAACACAGGGCTTCTCCTACGAGCAGTACTTC. This sequence encodes CASSQTQGFSYEQYF.

On this clone: This sample also contains other DNA sequences that code for the same CDR3. V usage is TRBV5-1 and J usage is TRBJ1-5; no definite D call. Per the germline V gene, CDR1 is SGHRS and CDR2 is YFSETQ. The germline V and J ends were trimmed by 4 bases and 3 bases, with 8 bases remaining between them. The CDR3 runs to 13 residues. The CDR3 DNA sequence: TGCGCCAGCAGCCTCGGGGACAATCAGCCCCAGCATTTT. It encodes CASSLGDNQPQHF.

The chain couples TRBV5-6 to TRBJ2-5, with TRBD2 identical over 7 bases. Unmatched junction bases numbered 10, after V lost 4 bases and J lost 1 base. Germline V gene data show CDR1 as SGHDT and CDR2 as YYEEEE. The CDR3 loop spans 16 amino acids. The CDR3 DNA sequence: TGTGCCAGCAGCCACAGGTGGGCTAGCGGCCAAGAGACCCAGTACTTC. Its protein is CASSHRWASGQETQYF.

The chain uses TRBV7-9 and TRBJ2-1, with a possible D match to TRBD2 (6 bases). The CDR3 sequence is 16 residues long. Trimming stripped 0 bases from V and 7 bases from J, with 16 bases between. Germline V CDR1 and CDR2: SEHNR, FQNEAQ (reference sequence). Here the CDR3 reads CASSLAYQVGGNEQFF. The CDR3 DNA reads as TGTGCCAGCAGCTTAGCGTACCAGGTCGGGGGTAATGAGCAGTTCTTC.

This chain joins TRBV29-1 and TRBJ1-1, with no clear D. Trimming removed 4 bases at V and 4 bases at J, with 10 bases between. From germline, CDR1 is SQVTM and CDR2 ANQGSEA. The CDR3 has 12 residues. The CDR3 DNA reads as TGCAGCGTTGGGGGAGCTGGCACTGAAGCTTTCTTT. It codes for CSVGGAGTEAFF.

This clone was detected only once. The chain uses TRBV7-9 and TRBJ2-5; maybe TRBD1 (6 bases). V gave up 5 bases and J gave up 1 base, with 11 bases separating them. The CDR3 has 14 amino acids. In germline, CDR1 is SEHNR, CDR2 FQNEAQ (reference sequence). The CDR3 protein is CASSLLGGQETQYF. CDR3 sequence (DNA): TGTGCCAGCAGCCTATTAGGGGGCCAAGAGACCCAGTACTTC.

The chain couples TRBV5-1 to TRBJ2-1; D possibly corresponds to TRBD1 (6 bases). Germline-derived CDR1 and CDR2 are SGHRS and YFSETQ. CDR3 length equals 13 residues. Trimming cost V 6 bases and J 5 bases, with 12 bases left between them. The CDR3 region is CASTGDNHNEQFF. The CDR3 DNA reads as TGCGCCAGCACCGGGGACAACCACAATGAGCAGTTCTTC.

The chain is built from TRBV29-1 and TRBJ2-7; 7 nucleotides agree with TRBD1. From germline, CDR1 is SQVTM and CDR2 ANQGSEA. Trimming removed 6 bases from V and 1 base from J; junction bases left unmatched: 6. The CDR3 has 13 amino acids. As DNA, the CDR3 is TGCAGCGTCGTACAGGGGCTTTCCTACGAGCAGTACTTC. It yields the protein CSVVQGLSYEQYF.

The J gene is TRBJ2-3, the V gene TRBV6-6; 7 bases align to TRBD2. The CDR3 loop spans 11 amino acids. Germline CDR1 is MNHNY and CDR2 is SVGAGI (reference sequence). V shed 8 bases and J 4 bases; nucleotides not matched to a gene: 0. In nucleotides, the CDR3 is TGTGCCAGCGCGGGAGCAGATACGCAGTATTTT. Its protein product is CASAGADTQYF.

V gene TRBV6-6 combines with J gene TRBJ2-7; D gene unclear. Germline loops: CDR1 MNHNY, CDR2 SVGAGI (reference sequence). The CDR3 extends over 13 amino acids. V was clipped by 0 bases and J by 2 bases, with 5 bases between them. The CDR3 protein is CASSYSGTYEQYF. Here the CDR3 DNA reads TGTGCCAGCAGTTACTCAGGCACCTACGAGCAGTACTTC.

V is TRBV5-1 and J is TRBJ1-4, with a tentative D call TRBD1 (5 bases). This CDR3 has 17 residues. Germline V gene data show CDR1 as SGHRS and CDR2 as YFSETQ. V lost 2 bases to trimming and J lost 0 bases, with 14 bases between them. CDR3 sequence: CASSFGKGKATNEKLFF. The CDR3 DNA is TGCGCCAGCAGCTTTGGGAAGGGGAAAGCAACTAATGAAAAACTGTTTTTT. Filled out from reference TRBV5-1 and TRBJ1-4, the complete variable domain reads KAGVTQTPRYLIKTRGQQVTLSCSPISGHRSVSWYQQTPGQGLQFLFEYFSETQRNKGNFPGRFSGRQFSNSRSEMNVSTLELGDSALYLCASSFGKGKATNEKLFFGSGTQLSVL.

The rearrangement joins TRBV9 to TRBJ1-2, with 7 nucleotides matching TRBD1. V was pared by 4 bases and J by 4 bases, with 10 bases of the junction left unmatched. Germline V gene lookup returns CDR1 SGDLS and CDR2 YYNGEE. The CDR3 loop spans 15 amino acids. CDR3: CASSPSTGSLYGYTF. In DNA form, the CDR3 reads TGTGCCAGCAGCCCCTCGACAGGGTCCCTCTATGGCTACACCTTC.

The chain is built from TRBV2 and TRBJ2-5; D is unclear. From germline, CDR1 is SNHLY and CDR2 FYNNEI. The V end lost 7 bases, the J end lost 7 bases, and 16 bases lay between the germline ends. The CDR3 length is 13 residues. CDR3 loop: CASTFGPERTQYF. The CDR3 DNA sequence: TGTGCCAGCACCTTCGGACCCGAGAGGACCCAGTACTTC.

V gene TRBV6-5 combines with J gene TRBJ2-7; TRBD1 aligns across 9 bases. The V gene's germline CDR1 is MNHEY and CDR2 SVGAGI. The CDR3 runs 16 residues. With V trimmed by 0 bases and J by 2 bases, 5 bases remained unmatched. The chain's CDR3 is CASSYSRTGEAYEQYF. Written as DNA, the CDR3 is TGTGCCAGCAGTTACTCTAGGACAGGGGAAGCCTACGAGCAGTACTTC.

This chain joins TRBV2 and TRBJ2-5, with 9 bases matching TRBD2. Per the germline V gene, CDR1 is SNHLY and CDR2 is FYNNEI. The CDR3 spans 15 residues. Trimming removed 1 base from V and 3 bases from J; junction bases left unmatched: 3. In DNA form, the CDR3 reads TGTGCCAGCAGTGAAGTGGCTAGCGGGAAAGAGACCCAGTACTTC. Translated: CASSEVASGKETQYF.

This clone appeared a few times. The rearrangement uses TRBV9 and TRBJ2-5; D perhaps matches TRBD1 (6 bases). The V gene lost 2 bases and the J gene lost 3 bases, with 20 bases spanning the gap. Germline CDR1 SGDLS, CDR2 YYNGEE. This CDR3 has 17 amino acids. CDR3 region: CASSVRGRGQGEETQYF. CDR3 nucleotide sequence: TGTGCCAGCAGCGTCAGGGGAAGGGGACAAGGGGAAGAGACCCAGTACTTC.

The genes are TRBV5-1 and TRBJ1-1; D is uncertain. V dropped 3 bases and J dropped 1 base, with 7 bases sitting between them. The CDR3 covers 13 residues. CDR1 SGHRS and CDR2 YFSETQ come from the germline V gene. The CDR3: CASSWGGNTEAFF. In DNA, the CDR3 is TGCGCCAGCAGCTGGGGAGGGAACACTGAAGCTTTCTTT.

This clone was detected only a few times. V usage is TRBV4-3 and J usage is TRBJ2-7; a weak D match, TRBD2 (6 bases). Per germline, CDR1 LGHNA and CDR2 YSLEER. Trimming took off 0 bases at V and 4 bases at J, with 13 bases between the two ends. This CDR3 is 15 amino acids long. In DNA, the CDR3 is TGCGCCAGCAGCCAAGAGTCCAGCGGGTTTTACGAGCAGTACTTC. Translating it yields CASSQESSGFYEQYF.